Below, 21 T cell receptor beta chains from the same sample are listed, as sequenced in a study of early T cells in non-severe SARS-CoV-2 infection. Via MiXCR, TCRdb re-called the 5' RACE reads, giving one row per CDR3 protein. In the table there are tens of thousands of distinct CDR3 sequences, approximately 9% of which are singletons. Sequenced sample: whole blood. The receptors shown here come from an adult who was a healthcare worker with PCR-confirmed SARS-CoV-2 infection or an uninfected control (not recorded which).

There are many counts of this clonotype. The chain recombines TRBV30 with TRBJ2-7; possibly TRBD2 for D (5 bases). V lost 0 bases, J lost 4 bases, and 10 bases lay in between. The germline CDR1 and CDR2 sequences are GTSNPN and SVGIG (reference sequence). The CDR3 spans 13 residues. The CDR3 nucleotides read TGTGCCTGGAGTGTCGGGATTCTTTACGAGCAGTACTTC. Translation: CAWSVGILYEQYF.

In this sample, this clonotype turned up many times. The chain links TRBV19 to TRBJ2-1; tentatively, D is TRBD1 (5 bases). The CDR3 is 15 amino acids. Trimming left V 9 bases short and J 2 bases short, with 17 bases between. Per the germline V gene, CDR1 is LNHDA and CDR2 is SQIVND (reference sequence). The CDR3 sequence is CASGEQVSTYNEQFF. The CDR3 bases are TGTGCCAGCGGAGAACAGGTATCCACCTACAATGAGCAGTTCTTC. The full variable domain, its missing parts supplied by reference TRBV19 and TRBJ2-1, is DGGITQSPKYLFRKEGQNVTLSCEQNLNHDAMYWYRQDPGQGLRLIYYSQIVNDFQKGDIAEGYSVSREKKESFPLTVTSAQKNPTAFYLCASGEQVSTYNEQFFGPGTRLTVL.

This clonotype has at least ten counts. The chain recombines TRBV19 with TRBJ2-2, with a tentative D call TRBD2 (6 bases). The length of the CDR3 is 14 residues. Between the trimmed V and J ends, which lost 4 bases and 0 bases, there was a span of 6 bases. Germline V CDR1 and CDR2: LNHDA, SQIVND (reference sequence). The DNA of the CDR3 is TGTGCCAGTAGTACTAGCGCGAACACCGGGGAGCTGTTTTTT. Residues: CASSTSANTGELFF.

This clonotype has more than one count but fewer than ten. The V call is TRBV28, the J call TRBJ2-1; a weak D match, TRBD1 (6 bases). V was shortened by 7 bases and J by 5 bases, with 24 bases between the two germline ends. The germline V gene has CDR1 MDHEN and CDR2 SYDVKM. The CDR3 covers 17 residues. Here the CDR3 reads CASTSLGALGGDNEQFF. The CDR3, as DNA: TGTGCCAGCACCTCCCTGGGGGCCCTAGGTGGTGACAATGAGCAGTTCTTC.

The chain carries TRBV30 and TRBJ1-1; D is unclear. V was cut by 8 bases and J by 0 bases, with 10 bases left in between. Germline V gene sequence: CDR1 GTSNPN, CDR2 SVGIG (reference sequence). The CDR3 is made up of 12 amino acids. The CDR3 DNA is TGTGCCCTGACGGGATTGAACACTGAAGCTTTCTTT. Protein sequence: CALTGLNTEAFF.

This clonotype was observed a few times. V is TRBV12-3 or TRBV12-4 and J is TRBJ2-3; unclear D gene. Trimming left V 2 bases short and J 2 bases short, with 5 bases between. This CDR3 is 13 amino acids long. CDR3 nucleotides: TGTGCCAGCAGTTTAATCACCACAGATACGCAGTATTTT. Encoded protein: CASSLITTDTQYF.

The CDR3 reads CASSPNSYEQYF. Here the CDR3 DNA reads TGTGCCAGCTCACCTAACTCCTACGAGCAGTACTTC. V is TRBV18 and J is TRBJ2-7; no definite D call. Trimming removed 3 bases at V and 0 bases at J, with 3 bases between. The CDR3 runs to 12 residues. From germline, CDR1 is KGHSH and CDR2 LQKENI.

This sequence joins TRBV28 and TRBJ2-1; 8 nucleotides agree with TRBD2. V lost 5 bases and J lost 5; bases outside the gene matches: 11. The germline CDR1 and CDR2 sequences are MDHEN and SYDVKM. This CDR3 contains 16 residues. CDR3 sequence: CASSPRASGLHNEQFF. CDR3 bases: TGTGCCAGCAGTCCTAGGGCTAGCGGGCTCCACAATGAGCAGTTCTTC.

This clonotype turned up a few times. The chain is built from TRBV30 and TRBJ1-1; TRBD1 matches at 8 bases. V shed 4 bases, J shed 0 bases, and the junction held 4 bases outside the gene matches. Germline V lookup: CDR1 GTSNPN, CDR2 SVGIG (reference sequence). The CDR3 has 14 residues. The CDR3 DNA sequence: TGTGCCTGGATTAGGACAGGGTTGAACACTGAAGCTTTCTTT. Protein: CAWIRTGLNTEAFF.

This clonotype was counted only a few times. This chain links TRBV7-3 with TRBJ2-5; D is tentatively TRBD1 or TRBD2 (5 bases each). V lost 5 bases and J 5 bases, leaving 12 bases between the germline ends. CDR3 size: 13 residues. The germline gives CDR1 SGHTA, CDR2 FQGTGA. The CDR3 loop is CASSPGPGETQYF. CDR3 nucleotide sequence: TGTGCCAGCAGCCCGGGGCCGGGGGAGACCCAGTACTTC.

The gene calls are TRBV6-2 or TRBV6-3 and TRBJ2-3; D unresolved. This CDR3 is 14 amino acids long. Looked up from germline, CDR1 is MNHEY and CDR2 is SVGEGT. V was clipped by 10 bases and J by 1 base, with 15 bases between them. In DNA, the CDR3 is TGTGCCACCTCCCCCGTAGGTGGCACAGATACGCAGTATTTT. Its protein is CATSPVGGTDTQYF.

This clonotype was counted many times. The V call is TRBV14, the J call TRBJ2-6, with unresolved D. The length of the CDR3 is 17 residues. Germline values: CDR1 SGHDN, CDR2 FVKESK. Trimming left V 2 bases short and J 0 bases short, with 11 bases between. CDR3 nucleotide sequence: TGTGCCAGCAGCCAAAGGACCGACCGCTCTGGGGCCAACGTCCTGACTTTC. Translating it yields CASSQRTDRSGANVLTF.

This clonotype was counted ten times or more. J is TRBJ2-1 and V is TRBV20-1; possibly TRBD1 for D (5 bases). This CDR3 comprises 15 residues. V was shortened by 6 bases and J by 5 bases, with 20 bases between the two germline ends. Germline CDR1 reads DFQATT; CDR2 reads SNEGSKA (reference sequence). The CDR3 reads CSADDQGQNHNEQFF. CDR3 in DNA: TGCAGTGCAGACGACCAGGGTCAGAACCACAATGAGCAGTTCTTC.

In this sample, this clonotype turned up a few times. The DNA of the CDR3 is TGTGCCAGCAGAAGCGGACTAGCGGCAGATACGCAGTATTTT. Its translation: CASRSGLAADTQYF. This chain connects TRBV28 to TRBJ2-3; 10 nucleotides match TRBD2. CDR3 length: 14 amino acids. CDR1 and CDR2 from the germline V gene are MDHEN and SYDVKM. Trimming removed 6 bases from V and 4 bases from J; junction bases left unmatched: 4.

This clonotype occurred many times. The rearrangement links TRBV7-2 to TRBJ2-5; TRBD1 is a possible D gene (5 bases). V was pared by 1 base and J by 5 bases, with 11 bases between. The germline V gene has CDR1 SGHTA and CDR2 FQGNSA. The CDR3 consists of 14 residues. In nucleotides, the CDR3 is TGTGCCAGCAGCTTAGAGGGGATGGGGGAGACCCAGTACTTC. Translation: CASSLEGMGETQYF.

The chain recombines TRBV20-1 with TRBJ1-6, with 7 bases fitting TRBD1. Looked up from germline, CDR1 is DFQATT and CDR2 is SNEGSKA (reference sequence). This CDR3 is built from 14 residues. With 1 base clipped from V and 7 bases from J, the junction kept 4 bases outside the gene matches. The CDR3 loop reads CSARVGTENSPLHF. In DNA form, the CDR3 reads TGCAGTGCTAGAGTGGGGACAGAGAATTCACCCCTCCACTTT.

This clonotype has a count of ten or more. V usage is TRBV5-1 and J usage is TRBJ2-1, with TRBD2 matching 8 bases. The CDR3 is made up of 16 amino acids. CDR1 SGHRS and CDR2 YFSETQ come from the germline V gene. The V and J ends lost 4 bases and 9 bases, in that order; junction bases with no gene match: 15. DNA of the CDR3: TGCGCCAGCAGCCGGGCTTTGGGAGCGGGAGAGGGTGAGCAGTTCTTC. It specifies CASSRALGAGEGEQFF.

Ten or more counts support this clonotype. CDR3 protein: CASSLGNTEAFF. The DNA for the CDR3 is TGTGCCAGCAGTCTGGGGAACACTGAAGCTTTCTTT. The chain carries TRBV28 and TRBJ1-1; D remains unclear. CDR1 and CDR2 from the germline V gene are MDHEN and SYDVKM. V lost 5 bases, J lost 1 base, and 5 bases lay in between. This CDR3 comprises 12 residues.

V usage is TRBV5-1 and J usage is TRBJ1-6; D is undetermined. Trimming cost V 0 bases and J 7 bases, with 11 bases left between them. The germline gives CDR1 SGHRS, CDR2 YFSETQ. The length of the CDR3 is 15 residues. The CDR3 protein is CASSLGDLGNSPLHF. The CDR3 region has the DNA TGCGCCAGCAGCTTGGGCGACTTAGGGAATTCACCCCTCCACTTT.

This clonotype showed up just a few times. The chain employs TRBV9 and TRBJ2-2; TRBD2 matches at 13 bases. The CDR3 loop spans 22 amino acids. The germline V gene encodes CDR1 SGDLS and CDR2 YYNGEE. Germline trimming cut 0 bases from V and 3 bases from J; bases unmatched to any gene: 17. CDR3 loop: CASSVGAAVTSGRAFDTGELFF. The CDR3 coding sequence is TGTGCCAGCAGCGTAGGGGCGGCGGTTACTAGCGGGAGGGCCTTCGACACCGGGGAGCTGTTTTTT.

The chain uses TRBV4-2 and TRBJ1-5, with D possibly being TRBD1 (5 bases). Germline V gene lookup returns CDR1 LGHNA and CDR2 YNFKEQ. V shed 4 bases and J shed 4 bases, with 8 bases lying between them. The CDR3 length is 13 residues. The CDR3 reads CASSPQENQPQHF. The CDR3 nucleotides are TGTGCCAGCAGCCCACAGGAGAATCAGCCCCAGCATTTT.